The rows below give T cell receptor beta chains drawn from one sample of a study of early T cells in non-severe SARS-CoV-2 infection. TCRdb reanalysed the 5' RACE reads using MiXCR and keeps one entry per CDR3 protein. Of some 57,000 distinct CDR3 sequences listed, about 5.6% are singletons. The sequenced sample consisted of whole blood. The receptors were sampled from an adult who was a healthcare worker with PCR-confirmed SARS-CoV-2 infection or an uninfected control (not recorded which). CDR3s include the opening cysteine and the closing phenylalanine or tryptophan. The D gene is left open where the match is weak. Clone size appears in some rows only: once, few, many, or a class for an expanded clone.

CDR3aa,CDR3nt,j_gene,d_gene,len,v_gene,abundance
CASEGDRGYNEQFF,TGTGCCAGTGAAGGGGACAGGGGTTACAATGAGCAGTTCTTC,TRBJ2-1,TRBD1,14,TRBV19,.
CASSYKEKTEAFF,TGTGCCAGCAGTTACAAGGAAAAGACTGAAGCTTTCTTT,TRBJ1-1,.,13,TRBV6-5,many
CASSEGLAAGEGNEQFF,TGTGCCAGCAGTGAGGGGTTGGCAGCGGGAGAGGGAAATGAGCAGTTCTTC,TRBJ2-1,TRBD2,17,TRBV6-1,many
CSALDRLNYGYTF,TGCAGTGCCCTGGACAGGCTCAACTATGGCTACACCTTC,TRBJ1-2,TRBD1,13,TRBV20-1,many
CASRKIAGGAQFF,TGTGCCAGCAGGAAAATAGCGGGAGGGGCGCAGTTCTTC,TRBJ2-1,TRBD2,13,TRBV7-2,many
CASSWLGRATGELFF,TGTGCCAGCAGCTGGCTGGGGAGGGCCACCGGGGAGCTGTTTTTT,TRBJ2-2,TRBD2,15,TRBV13,many
CASSFSAGTNYNKAFF,TGTGCCAGCAGTTTTTCGGCGGGAACGAACTATAATAAAGCTTTCTTT,TRBJ1-1,.,16,TRBV12-3/TRBV12-4,many
CASSLWGARGNEQFF,TGTGCCAGCAGCCTGTGGGGCGCGCGTGGAAATGAGCAGTTCTTC,TRBJ2-1,.,15,TRBV12-3/TRBV12-4,many
CASSLTPGQIRYNEQFF,TGTGCCAGTAGTCTCACCCCGGGACAGATTAGATACAATGAGCAGTTCTTC,TRBJ2-1,TRBD1,17,TRBV19,many
CSARDTIGEGWYQETQYF,TGCAGTGCTAGAGATACAATTGGGGAGGGCTGGTACCAAGAGACCCAGTACTTC,TRBJ2-5,TRBD2,18,TRBV20-1,many
CASSLVAGAGTQYF,TGTGCCAGCAGCCTGGTAGCGGGGGCTGGGACCCAGTACTTC,TRBJ2-5,TRBD2,14,TRBV7-2,many
CAASLAGGSGEQFF,TGTGCCGCCTCGCTGGCGGGGGGGAGCGGTGAGCAGTTCTTC,TRBJ2-1,TRBD2,14,TRBV6-5,.
CASSQPYMFEQYF,TGCGCCAGCAGCCAACCTTATATGTTCGAGCAGTACTTC,TRBJ2-7,.,13,TRBV4-1,.
CASSQGGREGQPQHF,TGCGCCAGCAGCCAAGGGGGCAGGGAAGGGCAGCCCCAGCATTTT,TRBJ1-5,.,15,TRBV4-1,few
CASRIGGEQYF,TGTGCCAGCAGGATAGGGGGCGAGCAGTACTTC,TRBJ2-7,.,11,TRBV6-2/TRBV6-3,few
CASSPWGSTEAFF,TGTGCCAGCAGCCCTTGGGGGAGCACTGAAGCTTTCTTT,TRBJ1-1,.,13,TRBV7-2,many